The present TCR beta chain was sequenced within a study of blood T cell repertoires in COVID-19. Profiled with immunoSEQ multiplex PCR; TCRdb holds only in-frame clones, not every one. The profile shows roughly 100,000 clones, 80% to 85% of them singletons. The CDR3 runs to 15 residues. V gave up 5 bases and J gave up 7 bases; unmatched junction bases: 12. Germline assignment: CDR1 SNHLY and CDR2 FYNNEI. Sequenced: peripheral blood. The TCR originated in an elderly man with acute or convalescent COVID-19. The gene calls are TRBV2 and TRBJ1-2; TRBD1 agrees at 8 bases. The CDR3 sequence is CASSSESRGRGGYTF. The CDR3 coding sequence is TGTGCCAGCAGTAGTGAAAGCAGGGGGCGAGGTGGCTACACCTTC.